This T cell receptor (beta chain) was captured by sequencing in a study of spatial heterogeneity in lung cancer. Study-wide context: There were 72 donors, all of them untreated patients with early-stage non-small cell lung cancer. Fewer alpha-chain than beta-chain sequences were consistently detected.

Study observations and caveats: Ubiquitous expanded tumor TCRs showed up in blood more at resection than follow-up.

Time point indicated: blood at routine non-recurrence follow-up after resection. Unsorted whole RNA samples from tumor, nontumor lung or frozen PBMC were sequenced. Carried by each TCR cDNA molecule was a unique molecular identifier. Using its own MiXCR run on the 5' RACE reads, TCRdb lists one record per CDR3 protein. This sample has about 120,000 distinct CDR3 sequences, with 12% found just once. The germline V gene has CDR1 SGHNT and CDR2 YYREEE (reference sequence). CDR3 length: 15 amino acids. Trimming left V 2 bases short and J 7 bases short, with 18 bases between. Notes on this clonotype: Its antigen is not identified.

The sample was PBMCs, taken at follow-up. This chain joins TRBV5-4 and TRBJ1-1; a weak D match, TRBD1 (5 bases). The TCR was taken from a male donor with early-stage non-small cell lung cancer. CDR3 sequence reads: CASSFRFRDRIEAFF. For the CDR3, the DNA is TGTGCCAGCAGCTTCAGATTCCGGGACCGAATTGAAGCTTTCTTT.